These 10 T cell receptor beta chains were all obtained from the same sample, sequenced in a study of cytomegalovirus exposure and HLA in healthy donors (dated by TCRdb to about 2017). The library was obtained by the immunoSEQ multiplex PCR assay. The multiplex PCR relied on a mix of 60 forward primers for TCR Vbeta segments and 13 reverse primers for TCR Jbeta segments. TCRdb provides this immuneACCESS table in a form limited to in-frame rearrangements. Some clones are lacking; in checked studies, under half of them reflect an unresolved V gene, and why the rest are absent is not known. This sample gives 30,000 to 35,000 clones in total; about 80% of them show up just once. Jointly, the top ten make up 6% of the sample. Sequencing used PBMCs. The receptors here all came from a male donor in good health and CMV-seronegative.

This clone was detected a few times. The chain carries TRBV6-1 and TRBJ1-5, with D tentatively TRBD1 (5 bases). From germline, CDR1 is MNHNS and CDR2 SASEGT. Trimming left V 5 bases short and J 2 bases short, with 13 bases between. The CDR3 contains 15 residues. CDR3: CASSLAGAGNQPQHF. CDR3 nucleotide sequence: TGTGCCAGCAGTCTTGCTGGGGCCGGCAATCAGCCCCAGCATTTT.

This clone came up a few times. The CDR3 loop reads CASSLVGGNQPQHF. The CDR3 coding sequence is TGTGCCAGCAGCTTAGTTGGCGGGAACCAGCCCCAGCATTTT. This sequence joins TRBV7-2 and TRBJ1-5; D is undetermined. Trimming left V 1 base short and J 7 bases short, with 11 bases between. There are 14 residues in the CDR3. Germline CDR1 SGHTA, CDR2 FQGNSA.

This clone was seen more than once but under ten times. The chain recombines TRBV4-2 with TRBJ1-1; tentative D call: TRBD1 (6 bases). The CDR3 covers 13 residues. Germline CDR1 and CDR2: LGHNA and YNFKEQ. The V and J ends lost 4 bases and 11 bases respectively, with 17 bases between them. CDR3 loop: CASSPQGREEAFF. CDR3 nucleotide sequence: TGTGCCAGCAGCCCACAGGGAAGGGAAGAGGCTTTCTTT.

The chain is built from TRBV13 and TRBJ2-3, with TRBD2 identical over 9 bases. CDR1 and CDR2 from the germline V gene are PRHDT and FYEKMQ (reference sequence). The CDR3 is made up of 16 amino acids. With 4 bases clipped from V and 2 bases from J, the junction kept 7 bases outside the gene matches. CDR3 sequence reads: CASSSRLAEYTDTQYF. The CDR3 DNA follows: TGTGCCAGCAGCTCCCGACTAGCGGAATACACAGATACGCAGTATTTT.

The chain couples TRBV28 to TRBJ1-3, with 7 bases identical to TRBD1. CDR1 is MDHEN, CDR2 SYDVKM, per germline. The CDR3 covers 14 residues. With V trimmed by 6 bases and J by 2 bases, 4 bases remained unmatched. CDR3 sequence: CASSSTGAGNTIYF. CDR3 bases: TGTGCCAGCAGCTCAACAGGGGCTGGAAACACCATATATTTT. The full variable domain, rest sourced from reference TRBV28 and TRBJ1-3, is DVKVTQSSRYLVKRTGEKVFLECVQDMDHENMFWYRQDPGLGLRLIYFSYDVKMKEKGDIPEGYSVSREKKERFSLILESASTNQTSMYLCASSSTGAGNTIYFGEGSWLTVV.

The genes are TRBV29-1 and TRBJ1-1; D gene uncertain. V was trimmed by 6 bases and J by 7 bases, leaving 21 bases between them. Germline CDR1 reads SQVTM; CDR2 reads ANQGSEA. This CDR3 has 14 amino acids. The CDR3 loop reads CSVSSLRAGGEAFF. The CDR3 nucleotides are TGCAGCGTAAGCTCGCTTCGGGCAGGAGGTGAAGCTTTCTTT.

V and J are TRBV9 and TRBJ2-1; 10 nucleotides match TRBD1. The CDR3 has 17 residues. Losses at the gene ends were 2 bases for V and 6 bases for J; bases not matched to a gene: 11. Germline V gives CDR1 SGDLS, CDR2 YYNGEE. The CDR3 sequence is CASSVNLDRGEINEQFF. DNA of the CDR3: TGTGCCAGCAGCGTCAACCTGGACAGGGGGGAGATCAATGAGCAGTTCTTC.

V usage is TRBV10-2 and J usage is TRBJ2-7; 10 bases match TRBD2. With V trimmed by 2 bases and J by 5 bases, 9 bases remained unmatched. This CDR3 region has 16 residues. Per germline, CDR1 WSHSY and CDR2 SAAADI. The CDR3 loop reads CASSEQASGGLDEQYF. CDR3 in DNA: TGCGCCAGCAGTGAGCAGGCTAGCGGGGGTCTCGACGAGCAGTACTTC.

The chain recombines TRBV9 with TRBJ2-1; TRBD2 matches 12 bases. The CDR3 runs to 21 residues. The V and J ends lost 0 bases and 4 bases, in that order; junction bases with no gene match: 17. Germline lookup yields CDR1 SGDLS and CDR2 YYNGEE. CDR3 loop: CASSVGGLRGASGRAYNEQFF. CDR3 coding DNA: TGTGCCAGCAGCGTAGGTGGGTTGCGGGGTGCTAGCGGGAGGGCTTACAATGAGCAGTTCTTC.

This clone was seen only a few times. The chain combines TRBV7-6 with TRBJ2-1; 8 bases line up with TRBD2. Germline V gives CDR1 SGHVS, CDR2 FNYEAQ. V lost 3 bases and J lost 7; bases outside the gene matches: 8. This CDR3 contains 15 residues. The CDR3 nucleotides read TGTGCCAGCAGCTTCATAGCGGGAAGGGGGAATGAGCAGTTCTTC. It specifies CASSFIAGRGNEQFF.